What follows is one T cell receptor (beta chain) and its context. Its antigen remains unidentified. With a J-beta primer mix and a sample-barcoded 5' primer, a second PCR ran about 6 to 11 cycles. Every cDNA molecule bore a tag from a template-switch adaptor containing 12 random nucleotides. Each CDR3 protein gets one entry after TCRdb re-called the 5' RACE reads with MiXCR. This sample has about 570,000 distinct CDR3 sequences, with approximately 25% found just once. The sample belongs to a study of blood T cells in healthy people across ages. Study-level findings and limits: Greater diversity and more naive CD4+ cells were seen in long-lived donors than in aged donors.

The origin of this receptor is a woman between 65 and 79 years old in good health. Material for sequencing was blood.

Written as DNA, the CDR3 is TGCAGTGCTCCTTTGCGGGGCGAAGGGGCTGGCTATGGCTACACCTTC. It specifies CSAPLRGEGAGYGYTF. This rearrangement joins TRBV20-1 to TRBJ1-2; TRBD1 might be the D (5 bases). The CDR3 is 16 residues long. Trimming stripped 5 bases from V and 4 bases from J, with 23 bases between. CDR1 is DFQATT and CDR2 is SNEGSKA in the germline V gene (reference sequence).